The clone carrying this T cell receptor beta chain was seen more than once but under ten times. Germline lookup yields CDR1 DFQATT and CDR2 SNEGSKA (reference sequence). V was shortened by 0 bases and J by 1 base, with 9 bases between the two germline ends. This CDR3 has 14 residues. This sample stems from a study of blood T cells in healthy people across ages. PCR was performed a second time for about 7 to 11 cycles using a sample-barcoded 5' primer and a J-beta primer mix. TCRdb reanalysed the 5' RACE reads using MiXCR and keeps one entry per CDR3 protein. The repertoire holds 700,000 to 900,000 distinct CDR3 sequences, with 20% to 30% as singletons. These records were also assigned to another study, of T cells of mothers and their children.

Sequencing used blood. The V and J genes are TRBV20-1 and TRBJ2-5; no firm D call. The source of this sequence is a boy between 10 and 17 years old in good health. CDR3 region: CSARDGIAQETQYF. CDR3 bases: TGCAGTGCTAGAGACGGAATAGCCCAAGAGACCCAGTACTTC.